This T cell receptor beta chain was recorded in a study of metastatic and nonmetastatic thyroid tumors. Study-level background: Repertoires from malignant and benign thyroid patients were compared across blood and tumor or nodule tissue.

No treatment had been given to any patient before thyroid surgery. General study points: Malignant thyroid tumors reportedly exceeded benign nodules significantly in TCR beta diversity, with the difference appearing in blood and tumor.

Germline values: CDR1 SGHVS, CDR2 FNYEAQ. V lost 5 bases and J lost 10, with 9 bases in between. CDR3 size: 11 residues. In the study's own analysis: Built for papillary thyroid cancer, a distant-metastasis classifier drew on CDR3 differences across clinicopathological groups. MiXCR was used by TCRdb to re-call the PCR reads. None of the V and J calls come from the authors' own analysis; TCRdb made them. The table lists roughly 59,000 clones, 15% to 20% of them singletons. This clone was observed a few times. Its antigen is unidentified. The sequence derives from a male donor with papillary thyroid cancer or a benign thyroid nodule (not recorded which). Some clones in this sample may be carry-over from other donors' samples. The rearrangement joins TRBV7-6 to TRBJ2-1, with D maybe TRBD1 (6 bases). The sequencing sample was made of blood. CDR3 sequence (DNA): TGTGCCAGCAGCCCCGGGACAGAGCAGTTCTTC. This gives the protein CASSPGTEQFF.